Presented here are 18 T cell receptor beta chains from one specimen sequenced in a study of regulatory T cells in long-lasting Graves disease. The authors built TCR beta libraries using iRepertoire HTBI primers and Arm-PCR of CDR3 regions. TCRdb re-analysed the multiplex PCR reads in MiXCR, keeping a single row per CDR3 protein. The repertoire holds approximately 230,000 distinct CDR3 sequences, with roughly 18% as singletons. The sample's time point: newly diagnosed GD, antithyroid drugs for less than 3 months. After RNA was extracted from PBMCs, the TCR library was made from it. Specimen: peripheral blood mononuclear cells (PBMCs), collected at new diagnosis, from a patient treated with antithyroid drugs. The receptors stem from a female donor with Graves disease.

This clonotype was seen many times. The rearrangement uses TRBV19 and TRBJ1-2; TRBD1 agrees at 8 bases. The germline V gene has CDR1 LNHDA and CDR2 SQIVND (reference sequence). Trimming at V came to 7 bases and at J to 3 bases, leaving 4 bases not matched to a gene. There are 13 residues in the CDR3. This CDR3 is CASTGGPYYGYTF. DNA for the CDR3: TGTGCCAGTACAGGGGGCCCCTACTATGGCTACACCTTC.

This clonotype came up a few times. The rearrangement links TRBV18 to TRBJ2-6, with unresolved D. From germline, CDR1 is KGHSH and CDR2 LQKENI. Trimming shortened V by 8 bases and J by 1 base, and 9 bases separated the two germline ends. CDR3 length equals 14 residues. The CDR3 nucleotides are TGTGCCAGCGCCCCTGTATCTGGGGCCAACGTCCTGACTTTC. This gives the protein CASAPVSGANVLTF. The whole variable domain, filled in from reference TRBV18 and TRBJ2-6, reads NAGVMQNPRHLVRRRGQEARLRCSPMKGHSHVYWYRQLPEEGLKFMVYLQKENIIDESGMPKERFSAEFPKEGPSILRIQQVVRGDSAAYFCASAPVSGANVLTFGAGSRLTVL.

This clonotype showed up many times. The chain employs TRBV11-3 and TRBJ2-3; a weak D match, TRBD2 (5 bases). Germline V gene lookup returns CDR1 SGHNT and CDR2 YENEEA. The CDR3 totals 16 residues. Trimming shortened V by 5 bases and J by 0 bases, and 15 bases separated the two germline ends. For the CDR3, the DNA is TGTGCCAGCAGCCCCGAGCCCGGACTTAGCACAGATACGCAGTATTTT. Translation: CASSPEPGLSTDTQYF.

This clonotype was seen a few times. The V call is TRBV9, the J call TRBJ2-5, with 7 positions matching TRBD2. The CDR3 length is 17 residues. V lost 1 base to trimming and J lost 2 bases; unmatched junction nucleotides: 11. Germline-derived CDR1 and CDR2 are SGDLS and YYNGEE. Written as DNA, the CDR3 is TGTGCCAGCAGCGTATGGGGAACAGCGGGACCTCAAGAGACCCAGTACTTC. Residues: CASSVWGTAGPQETQYF.

With regard to this clonotype: This probably arose from a read error, given a far larger clone one base away. The chain joins TRBV9 to TRBJ1-1; D ambiguous. The CDR3 covers 14 residues. Germline assignment: CDR1 SGDLS and CDR2 YYNGEE. V dropped 7 bases and J dropped 2 bases, with 15 bases sitting between them. The CDR3 DNA reads TGTGCCAGCCGTAGGGCACAGACAAACACTGAAGCTTTCTTT. Translation: CASRRAQTNTEAFF. The full variable domain, its missing parts supplied by reference TRBV9 and TRBJ1-1, is DSGVTQTPKHLITATGQRVTLRCSPRSGDLSVYWYQQSLDQGLQFLIQYYNGEERAKGNILERFSAQQFPDLHSELNLSSLELGDSALYFCASRRAQTNTEAFFGQGTRLTVV.

The chain joins TRBV6-1 to TRBJ2-7; D is unresolved. V shed 7 bases and J shed 5 bases, with 18 bases lying between them. Germline CDR1 is MNHNS and CDR2 is SASEGT. This CDR3 comprises 14 residues. DNA for the CDR3: TGTGCCAGCATGCCCTCCCGGTCGTGGGACGAGCAGTACTTC. Protein product: CASMPSRSWDEQYF.

The rearrangement joins TRBV12-5 to TRBJ1-1; 8 bases are a match to TRBD1. The V gene's germline CDR1 is LGHNT and CDR2 FRNRAP. The CDR3 length is 17 residues. V lost 6 bases, J lost 5 bases, and 17 bases stayed unmatched. Here the CDR3 DNA reads TGTGCTAGTGGCCTTGTCCCAACGACAGGGGTAGGAACTGAAGCTTTCTTT. This codes for CASGLVPTTGVGTEAFF.

This clonotype was seen many times. This chain uses TRBV2 with TRBJ2-3; D perhaps matches TRBD1 (5 bases). With 7 bases removed from V and 5 bases from J, the gap between germline ends came to 10 bases. The length of the CDR3 is 12 residues. Germline CDR1 and CDR2: SNHLY and FYNNEI. CDR3 coding DNA: TGTGCCAGCATGGATAGGGGAGATACGCAGTATTTT. It encodes CASMDRGDTQYF.

This clonotype was seen many times. The J gene is TRBJ2-5, the V gene TRBV5-6; 11 positions match TRBD2. The CDR3 is 15 residues long. Germline assignment: CDR1 SGHDT and CDR2 YYEEEE. The J segment lost 4 bases and the V segment lost 4 bases, leaving 6 bases of the junction unmatched. In DNA form, the CDR3 reads TGTGCCAGCAGCCCCCGACTAGCGGGAACAGAGACCCAGTACTTC. Translating it yields CASSPRLAGTETQYF.

This clonotype turned up a few times. J is TRBJ1-3 and V is TRBV20-1; the match to TRBD1 covers 9 bases. The V and J ends lost 6 bases and 4 bases, in that order; junction bases with no gene match: 13. CDR1 and CDR2 (germline): DFQATT, SNEGSKA (reference sequence). The CDR3 loop spans 16 amino acids. The CDR3 coding sequence is TGCAGTGCCGGGGACAGGGTAGCAACTTGGGGAAACACCATATATTTT. It encodes CSAGDRVATWGNTIYF.

This clonotype occurred many times. The junction departs from the called germline gene at one end, perhaps through a read error. V and J are TRBV30 and TRBJ2-7, with 11 bases aligning to TRBD2. Germline-derived CDR1 and CDR2 are GTSNPN and SVGIG (reference sequence). The CDR3 extends over 15 amino acids. The CDR3 DNA reads as TGTGCCTGGGGCCTAGCGGGAGGAATTTCCTACGCGCAGTACTTC. Protein product: CAWGLAGGISYAQYF.

This clonotype was observed at least ten times. The chain uses TRBV19 and TRBJ1-2; weak D call: TRBD1 (5 bases). The CDR3 is made up of 14 amino acids. V lost 3 bases and J 5 bases, leaving 13 bases between the germline ends. Looked up from germline, CDR1 is LNHDA and CDR2 is SQIVND (reference sequence). The CDR3 DNA reads TGTGCCAGTAGTATCGGGACGGCTTTTTATGGCTACACCTTC. Its protein is CASSIGTAFYGYTF. The variable domain in full, completed from reference TRBV19 and TRBJ1-2, reads DGGITQSPKYLFRKEGQNVTLSCEQNLNHDAMYWYRQDPGQGLRLIYYSQIVNDFQKGDIAEGYSVSREKKESFPLTVTSAQKNPTAFYLCASSIGTAFYGYTFGSGTRLTVV.

This clonotype showed up many times. V usage is TRBV28 and J usage is TRBJ2-7; D perhaps matches TRBD2 (5 bases). There are 16 residues in the CDR3. V was shortened by 4 bases and J by 4 bases, with 20 bases between the two germline ends. Germline V CDR1 and CDR2: MDHEN, SYDVKM. The CDR3 loop is CASSSGAALTGYEQYF. The CDR3 DNA is TGTGCCAGCAGTTCTGGAGCGGCTTTGACCGGGTACGAGCAGTACTTC. The whole variable domain, remainder taken from reference TRBV28 and TRBJ2-7, is DVKVTQSSRYLVKRTGEKVFLECVQDMDHENMFWYRQDPGLGLRLIYFSYDVKMKEKGDIPEGYSVSREKKERFSLILESASTNQTSMYLCASSSGAALTGYEQYFGPGTRLTVT.

This clonotype was recorded at least ten times. The chain has TRBV5-1 and TRBJ2-7; maybe TRBD1 (5 bases). V was pared by 0 bases and J by 4 bases, with 11 bases between. The CDR3 is 14 amino acids. From germline, CDR1 is SGHRS and CDR2 YFSETQ. The CDR3 protein is CASSLGTYTYEQYF. CDR3 bases: TGCGCCAGCAGCTTGGGGACATATACTTACGAGCAGTACTTC.

About this clonotype itself: Being one base from a much bigger clone, this may be a read error. This rearrangement joins TRBV4-1 to TRBJ1-1; 7 positions match TRBD1. V was clipped by 3 bases and J by 1 base; unmatched bases: 14. The CDR3 length is 18 residues. Germline loops: CDR1 MGHRA, CDR2 YSYEKL. In DNA, the CDR3 is TGCGCCAGCAGCCATCTGACAGGGACCGTCCGCCCGAACACTGAAGCTTTCTTT. As protein: CASSHLTGTVRPNTEAFF.

The sample holds many counts of this clonotype. The chain uses TRBV7-3 and TRBJ2-1; D is uncertain. CDR1 is SGHTA and CDR2 is FQGTGA in the germline V gene. The CDR3 spans 15 residues. Between the trimmed V and J ends, which lost 3 bases and 2 bases, there was a span of 11 bases. The chain's CDR3 is CASSFGAKAYNEQFF. In nucleotides, the CDR3 is TGTGCCAGCAGCTTTGGAGCGAAAGCCTACAATGAGCAGTTCTTC.

This clonotype was seen repeatedly, ten times or more. The V and J genes are TRBV29-1 and TRBJ1-4; a weak D match, TRBD1 (5 bases). The V and J ends lost 1 base and 7 bases respectively, with 13 bases between them. The CDR3 covers 14 residues. The germline CDR1 and CDR2 sequences are SQVTM and ANQGSEA. The CDR3 nucleotides read TGCAGCGTTGAAGTAGAAGGGGCGGGTGAAAAACTGTTTTTT. Translation gives CSVEVEGAGEKLFF.

The chain links TRBV20-1 to TRBJ1-1; D is unresolved. The CDR3 has 8 amino acids. Germline V CDR1 and CDR2: DFQATT, SNEGSKA (reference sequence). The CDR3 DNA reads TGCAGCGGGGCTGAAGCTTTCTTT. It is translated as CSGAEAFF.